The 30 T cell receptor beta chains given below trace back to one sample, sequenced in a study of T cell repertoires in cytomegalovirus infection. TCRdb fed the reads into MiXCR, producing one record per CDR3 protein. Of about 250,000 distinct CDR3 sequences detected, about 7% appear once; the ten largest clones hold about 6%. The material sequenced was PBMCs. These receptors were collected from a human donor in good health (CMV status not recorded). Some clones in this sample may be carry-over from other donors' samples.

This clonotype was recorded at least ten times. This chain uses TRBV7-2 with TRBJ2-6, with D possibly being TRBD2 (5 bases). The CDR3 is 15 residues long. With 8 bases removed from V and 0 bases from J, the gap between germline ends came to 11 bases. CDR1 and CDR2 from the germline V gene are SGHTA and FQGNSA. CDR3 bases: TGTGCCAGCTCCCGGGATATCTCTGGGGCCAACGTCCTGACTTTC. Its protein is CASSRDISGANVLTF.

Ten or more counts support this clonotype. The CDR3 coding sequence is TGCAGCGTTGAAGATCGGTCAGGGGGAGGCTACACCTTC. This sequence encodes CSVEDRSGGGYTF. This chain links TRBV29-1 with TRBJ1-2, with 7 bases matching TRBD1. Unmatched junction bases numbered 6, after V lost 0 bases and J lost 8 bases. The CDR3 sequence is 13 residues long. Germline V gives CDR1 SQVTM, CDR2 ANQGSEA.

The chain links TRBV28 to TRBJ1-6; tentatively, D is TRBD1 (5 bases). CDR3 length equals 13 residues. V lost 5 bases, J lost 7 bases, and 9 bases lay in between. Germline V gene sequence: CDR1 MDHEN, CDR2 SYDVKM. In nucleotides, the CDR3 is TGTGCCAGCAGTCGGGACCTAAATTCACCCCTCCACTTT. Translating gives CASSRDLNSPLHF.

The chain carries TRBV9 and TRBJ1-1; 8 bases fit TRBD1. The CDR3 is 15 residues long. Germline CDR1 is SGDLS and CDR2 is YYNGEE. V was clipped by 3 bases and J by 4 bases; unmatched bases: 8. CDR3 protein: CASSGMTGVGTEAFF. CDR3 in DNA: TGTGCCAGCAGCGGGATGACAGGGGTGGGCACTGAAGCTTTCTTT. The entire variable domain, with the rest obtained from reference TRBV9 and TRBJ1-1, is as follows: DSGVTQTPKHLITATGQRVTLRCSPRSGDLSVYWYQQSLDQGLQFLIQYYNGEERAKGNILERFSAQQFPDLHSELNLSSLELGDSALYFCASSGMTGVGTEAFFGQGTRLTVV.

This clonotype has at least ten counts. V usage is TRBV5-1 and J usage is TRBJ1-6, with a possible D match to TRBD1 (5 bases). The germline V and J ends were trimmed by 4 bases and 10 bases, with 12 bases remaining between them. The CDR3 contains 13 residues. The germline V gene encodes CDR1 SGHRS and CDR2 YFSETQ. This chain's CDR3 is CASSDGTRSPLHF. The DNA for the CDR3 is TGCGCCAGCAGCGATGGGACGCGCTCACCCCTCCACTTT.

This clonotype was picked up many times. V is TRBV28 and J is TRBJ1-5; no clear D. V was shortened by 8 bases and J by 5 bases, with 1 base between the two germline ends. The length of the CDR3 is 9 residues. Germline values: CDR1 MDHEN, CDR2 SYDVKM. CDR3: CASDQPQHF. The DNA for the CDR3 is TGTGCCAGCGATCAGCCCCAGCATTTT.

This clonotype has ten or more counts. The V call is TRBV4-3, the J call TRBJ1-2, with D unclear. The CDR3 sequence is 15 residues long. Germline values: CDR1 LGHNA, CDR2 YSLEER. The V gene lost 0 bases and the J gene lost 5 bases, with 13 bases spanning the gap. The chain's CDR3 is CASSQDPLKLYGYTF. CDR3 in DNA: TGCGCCAGCAGCCAAGATCCACTAAAACTATATGGCTACACCTTC.

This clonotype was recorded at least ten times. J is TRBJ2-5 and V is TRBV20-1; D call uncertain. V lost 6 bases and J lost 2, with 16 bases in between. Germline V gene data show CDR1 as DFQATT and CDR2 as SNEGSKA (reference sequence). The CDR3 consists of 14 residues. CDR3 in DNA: TGCAGTGCGGCTCGGACGGACCGGCAAGAGACCCAGTACTTC. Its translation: CSAARTDRQETQYF.

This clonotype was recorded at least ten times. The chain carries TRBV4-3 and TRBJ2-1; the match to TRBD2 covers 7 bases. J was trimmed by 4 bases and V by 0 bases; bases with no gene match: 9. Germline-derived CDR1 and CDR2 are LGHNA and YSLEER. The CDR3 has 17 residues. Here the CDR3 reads CASSQDPESGGYNEQFF. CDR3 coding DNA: TGCGCCAGCAGCCAAGATCCCGAGTCGGGGGGATACAATGAGCAGTTCTTC.

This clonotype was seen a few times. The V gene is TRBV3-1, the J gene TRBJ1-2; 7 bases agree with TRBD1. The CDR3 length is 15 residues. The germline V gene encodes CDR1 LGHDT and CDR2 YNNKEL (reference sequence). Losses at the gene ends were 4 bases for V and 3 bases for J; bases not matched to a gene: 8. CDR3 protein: CASSPARTGYYGYTF. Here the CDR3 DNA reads TGTGCCAGCAGCCCCGCTAGGACAGGTTACTATGGCTACACCTTC.

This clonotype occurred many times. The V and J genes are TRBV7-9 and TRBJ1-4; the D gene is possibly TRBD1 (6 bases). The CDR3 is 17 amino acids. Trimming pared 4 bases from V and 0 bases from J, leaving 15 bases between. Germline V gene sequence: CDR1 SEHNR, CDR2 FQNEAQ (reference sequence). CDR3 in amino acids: CASSSLMGQATNEKLFF. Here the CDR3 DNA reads TGTGCCAGCAGCTCACTCATGGGACAAGCAACTAATGAAAAACTGTTTTTT.

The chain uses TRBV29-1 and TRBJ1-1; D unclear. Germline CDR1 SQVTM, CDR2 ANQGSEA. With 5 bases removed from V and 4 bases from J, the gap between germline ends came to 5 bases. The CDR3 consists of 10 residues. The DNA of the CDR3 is TGCAGCGTTCTGGGCACTGAAGCTTTCTTT. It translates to CSVLGTEAFF.

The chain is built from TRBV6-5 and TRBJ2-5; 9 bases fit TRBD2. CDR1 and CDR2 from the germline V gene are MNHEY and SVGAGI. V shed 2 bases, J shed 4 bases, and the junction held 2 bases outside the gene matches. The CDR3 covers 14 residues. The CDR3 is CASSYGGGGETQYF. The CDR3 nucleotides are TGTGCCAGCAGTTACGGCGGGGGGGGAGAGACCCAGTACTTC.

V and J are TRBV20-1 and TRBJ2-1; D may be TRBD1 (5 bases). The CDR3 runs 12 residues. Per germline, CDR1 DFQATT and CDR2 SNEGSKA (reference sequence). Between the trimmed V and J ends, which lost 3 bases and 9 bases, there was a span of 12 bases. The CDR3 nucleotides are TGCAGTGCTAGGTTCAGGGTGGGTGAGCAGTTCTTC. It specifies CSARFRVGEQFF.

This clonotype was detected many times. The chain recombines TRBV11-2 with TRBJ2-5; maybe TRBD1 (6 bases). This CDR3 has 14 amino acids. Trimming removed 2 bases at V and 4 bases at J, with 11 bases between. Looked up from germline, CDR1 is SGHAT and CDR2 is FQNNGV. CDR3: CASSLTGSRETQYF. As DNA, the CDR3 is TGTGCCAGCAGCTTAACAGGGTCGAGAGAGACCCAGTACTTC. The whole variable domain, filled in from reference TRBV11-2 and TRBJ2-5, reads EAGVAQSPRYKIIEKRQSVAFWCNPISGHATLYWYQQILGQGPKLLIQFQNNGVVDDSQLPKDRFSAERLKGVDSTLKIQPAKLEDSAVYLCASSLTGSRETQYFGPGTRLLVL.

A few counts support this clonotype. CDR3 in DNA: TGTGCCAGCAGCTCCTCCGGGACGGCCTCCTACGAGCAGTACTTC. This translates into CASSSSGTASYEQYF. The chain carries TRBV3-1 and TRBJ2-7, with D perhaps matching TRBD1 or TRBD2 (5 bases each). The germline V gene has CDR1 LGHDT and CDR2 YNNKEL (reference sequence). The CDR3 contains 15 residues. V lost 5 bases to trimming and J lost 0 bases, with 14 bases between them.

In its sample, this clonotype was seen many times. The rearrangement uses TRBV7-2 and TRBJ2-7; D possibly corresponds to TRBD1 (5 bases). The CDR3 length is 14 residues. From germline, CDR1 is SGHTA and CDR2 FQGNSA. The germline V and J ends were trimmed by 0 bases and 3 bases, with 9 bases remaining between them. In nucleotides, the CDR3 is TGTGCCAGCAGCTTAGCAGGGGATTACTACGAGCAGTACTTC. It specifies CASSLAGDYYEQYF.

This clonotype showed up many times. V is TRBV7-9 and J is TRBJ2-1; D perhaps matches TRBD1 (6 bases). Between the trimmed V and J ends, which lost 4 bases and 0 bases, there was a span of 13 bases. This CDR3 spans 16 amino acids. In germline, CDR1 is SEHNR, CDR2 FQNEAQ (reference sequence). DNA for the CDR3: TGTGCCAGCAGCTCACCAGGGGCGCCCTCCTACAATGAGCAGTTCTTC. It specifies CASSSPGAPSYNEQFF.

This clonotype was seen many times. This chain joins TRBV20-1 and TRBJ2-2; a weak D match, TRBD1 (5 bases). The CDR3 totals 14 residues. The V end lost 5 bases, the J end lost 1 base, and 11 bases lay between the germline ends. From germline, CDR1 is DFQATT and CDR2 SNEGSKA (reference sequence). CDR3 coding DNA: TGCAGTGCTCGAGTGACAGTGAACACCGGGGAGCTGTTTTTT. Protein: CSARVTVNTGELFF.

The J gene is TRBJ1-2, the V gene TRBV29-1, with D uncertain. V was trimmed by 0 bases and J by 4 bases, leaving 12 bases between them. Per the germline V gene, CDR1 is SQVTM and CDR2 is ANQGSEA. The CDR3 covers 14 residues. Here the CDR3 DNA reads TGCAGCGTTGAAGATCGGAGACCCCTCTATGGCTACACCTTC. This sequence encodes CSVEDRRPLYGYTF. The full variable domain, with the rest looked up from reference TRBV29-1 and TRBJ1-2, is SAVISQKPSRDICQRGTSLTIQCQVDSQVTMMFWYRQQPGQSLTLIATANQGSEATYESGFVIDKFPISRPNLTFSTLTVSNMSPEDSSIYLCSVEDRRPLYGYTFGSGTRLTVV.

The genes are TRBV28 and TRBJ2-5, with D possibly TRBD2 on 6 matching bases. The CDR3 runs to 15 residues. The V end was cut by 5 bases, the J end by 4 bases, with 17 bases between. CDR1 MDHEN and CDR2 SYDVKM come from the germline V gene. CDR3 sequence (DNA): TGTGCCAGCAGTCACCCTGGATGGAGGGCAGAGACCCAGTACTTC. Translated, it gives CASSHPGWRAETQYF.

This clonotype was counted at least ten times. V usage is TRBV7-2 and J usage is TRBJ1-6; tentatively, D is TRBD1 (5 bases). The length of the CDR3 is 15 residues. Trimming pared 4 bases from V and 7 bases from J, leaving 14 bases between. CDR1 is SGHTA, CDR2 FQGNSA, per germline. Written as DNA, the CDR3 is TGTGCCAGCAGCTCGGGCGGGGGGGGGAATTCACCCCTCCACTTT. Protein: CASSSGGGGNSPLHF.

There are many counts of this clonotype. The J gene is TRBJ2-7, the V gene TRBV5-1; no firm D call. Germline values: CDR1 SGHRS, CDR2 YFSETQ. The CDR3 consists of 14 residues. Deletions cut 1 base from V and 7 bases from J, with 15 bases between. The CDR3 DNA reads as TGCGCCAGCAGCTTGAAGGGTGGGCCGTGGGAGCAGTACTTC. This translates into CASSLKGGPWEQYF. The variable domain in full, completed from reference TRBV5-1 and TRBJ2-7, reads KAGVTQTPRYLIKTRGQQVTLSCSPISGHRSVSWYQQTPGQGLQFLFEYFSETQRNKGNFPGRFSGRQFSNSRSEMNVSTLELGDSALYLCASSLKGGPWEQYFGPGTRLTVT.

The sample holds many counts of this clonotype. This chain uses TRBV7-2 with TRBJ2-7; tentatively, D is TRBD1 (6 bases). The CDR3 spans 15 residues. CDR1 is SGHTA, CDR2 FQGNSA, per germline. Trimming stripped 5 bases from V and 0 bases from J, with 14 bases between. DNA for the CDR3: TGTGCCAGCAGCCTCCTTGGACAGAGCTCCTACGAGCAGTACTTC. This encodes CASSLLGQSSYEQYF.

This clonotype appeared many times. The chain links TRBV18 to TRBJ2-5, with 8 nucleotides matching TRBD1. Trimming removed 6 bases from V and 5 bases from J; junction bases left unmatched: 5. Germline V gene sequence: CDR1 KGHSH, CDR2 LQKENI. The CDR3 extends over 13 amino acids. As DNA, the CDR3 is TGTGCCAGCTCGCCGGACAGGGCGGAGACCCAGTACTTC. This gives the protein CASSPDRAETQYF.

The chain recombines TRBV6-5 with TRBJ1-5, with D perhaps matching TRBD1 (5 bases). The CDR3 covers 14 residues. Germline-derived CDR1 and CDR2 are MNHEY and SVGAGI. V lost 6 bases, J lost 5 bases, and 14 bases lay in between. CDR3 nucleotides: TGTGCCAGCAGGAAGGGACCGCTCTATCAGCCCCAGCATTTT. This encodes CASRKGPLYQPQHF.

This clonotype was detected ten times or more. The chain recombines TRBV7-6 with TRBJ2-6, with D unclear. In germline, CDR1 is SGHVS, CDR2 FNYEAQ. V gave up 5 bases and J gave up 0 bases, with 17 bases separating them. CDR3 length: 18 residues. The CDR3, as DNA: TGTGCCAGCAGCCCTACAATCCTCCCTTCCTCTGGGGCCAACGTCCTGACTTTC. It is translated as CASSPTILPSSGANVLTF.

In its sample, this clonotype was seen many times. The CDR3 reads CASSHGTGFEKLFF. In DNA, the CDR3 is TGTGCCAGCAGCCACGGGACAGGGTTTGAAAAACTGTTTTTT. The rearrangement links TRBV7-6 to TRBJ1-4; TRBD1 matches at 9 bases. The CDR3 runs 14 residues. Losses at the gene ends were 5 bases for V and 7 bases for J; bases not matched to a gene: 5. The germline V gene encodes CDR1 SGHVS and CDR2 FNYEAQ.

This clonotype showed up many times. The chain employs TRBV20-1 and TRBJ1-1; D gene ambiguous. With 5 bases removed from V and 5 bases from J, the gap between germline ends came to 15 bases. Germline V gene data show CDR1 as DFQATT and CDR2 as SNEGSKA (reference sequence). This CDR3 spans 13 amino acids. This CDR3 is CSAGAGVRTEAFF. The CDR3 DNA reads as TGCAGTGCTGGTGCAGGAGTGAGGACTGAAGCTTTCTTT.

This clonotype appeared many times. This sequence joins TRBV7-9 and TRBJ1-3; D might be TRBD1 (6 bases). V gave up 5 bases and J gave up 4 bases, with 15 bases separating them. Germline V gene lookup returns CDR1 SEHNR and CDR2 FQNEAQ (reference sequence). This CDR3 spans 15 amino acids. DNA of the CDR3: TGTGCCAGCAGCACAACTACAGGGTCAGGAAACACCATATATTTT. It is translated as CASSTTTGSGNTIYF.